This T cell receptor beta chain stems from a study of T cell changes during pregnancy in multiple sclerosis. In germline, CDR1 is SGHTA, CDR2 FQGNSA. The length of the CDR3 is 13 residues. With V trimmed by 1 base and J by 9 bases, 4 bases remained unmatched. Clones were sequenced by immunoSEQ multiplex PCR, and TCRdb holds only the in-frame ones, with some missing. Here the sample spans 79,000 or so clones, approximately 90% being singletons. The chain recombines TRBV7-2 with TRBJ1-1, with TRBD1 matching 8 bases. The sample consisted of peripheral blood, taken in the first trimester of pregnancy. The source of this sequence is a female donor in good health, enrolled as a control in a pregnancy study. The CDR3 DNA is TGTGCCAGCAGCTTAGGACAGGGGATTAAAGCTTTCTTT. It codes for CASSLGQGIKAFF.